This record looks at one T cell receptor beta chain sequence and its context. Its target is unknown. The record originates from a study of shared clonotypes between healthy human individuals. Every subset's genomic DNA went evenly onto several immunoSEQ plates. Repertoires were generated with immunoSEQ multiplex PCR, while TCRdb's copy carries only in-frame clones and drops some. The profile shows 2 million to 3 million clones, more than 85% of them singletons. Germline CDR1 is SQVTM and CDR2 is ANQGSEA. The germline V and J ends were trimmed by 5 bases and 5 bases, with 15 bases remaining between them. CDR3 length equals 13 residues. Study-wide results and caveats: Generation probabilities of non-shared clonotypes were lower (relative to those shared by all four donors). Researchers sampled only blood; tissue repertoires likely differ.

This clonotype was obtained from a man between 18 and 35 years old in good health. Some clones in this sample may be carry-over from other donors' samples. Material for sequencing was naive CD4+ T cells from PBMCs. As to subset: CD45RA+ positively selected. This chain joins TRBV29-1 and TRBJ2-5, with D possibly matching TRBD1 (6 bases). CDR3 sequence: CSVRGTITETQYF. CDR3 coding DNA: TGCAGCGTTAGGGGGACCATAACTGAGACCCAGTACTTC. The full variable domain, completed using reference TRBV29-1 and TRBJ2-5, is SAVISQKPSRDICQRGTSLTIQCQVDSQVTMMFWYRQQPGQSLTLIATANQGSEATYESGFVIDKFPISRPNLTFSTLTVSNMSPEDSSIYLCSVRGTITETQYFGPGTRLLVL.